The T cell receptor (beta chain) described here comes from a study of blood T cell repertoires in COVID-19. Study-wide background: The United States, Italy and Spain were the sources of the acute and convalescent COVID-19 samples. Nucleic acid was either cDNA or gDNA, and it came from T cells, B-cell-depleted T cells, or PBMCs.

This clone turned up a few times. Per the original data handling: Quantification of nucleated cells was approximated via reference gene primer amplification. Assay used: immunoSEQ multiplex PCR; TCRdb lists only in-frame clones, some missing. For V, J and clone size, that table is used; D and trimming come from the DNA. Here the sample spans around 70,000 clones, 75% to 85% being singletons. V gave up 1 base and J gave up 0 bases, with 9 bases separating them. Per germline, CDR1 LNHNV and CDR2 YYDKDF (reference sequence). This CDR3 is 15 amino acids long. The V gene is TRBV15, the J gene TRBJ1-2, with no clear D. The sequencing input was peripheral blood. The source is a man between 65 and 79 years old who had recovered from COVID-19. DNA of the CDR3: TGTGCCACCAGCAGAGCCGGAACTACTAACTATGGCTACACCTTC. The encoded protein is CATSRAGTTNYGYTF.